The sequence of this T cell receptor (beta chain) was determined in a study of T cell responses to AZD1222 COVID-19 vaccine. The protocol was immunoSEQ multiplex PCR, while the TCRdb copy is restricted to in-frame clones and leaves out a portion. The data contain some 180,000 clones, around 88% of them singletons. Second-dose groups at about 4 or about 12 weeks were pooled. The study, taken as a whole, reports: Females outnumbered males among donors, who were mostly white British; clonal diversity was possibly underestimated. Targeting of unmutated variant regions was reportedly seen in nearly half of spike-specific TCRs. Just a handful of AZD1222 recipients tested seropositive at baseline.

There are 18 residues in the CDR3. Trimming took 5 bases from V and 5 from J, leaving 27 bases between them. Germline lookup yields CDR1 LGHDT and CDR2 YNNKEL (reference sequence). As for this clone: Its antigen is not identified.

This sequence joins TRBV3-1 (or the pseudogene TRBV3-2) and TRBJ1-2; tentatively, D is TRBD1 (5 bases). The specimen comprised peripheral blood, sampled 28 days after the second AZD1222 dose. The source of this sequence is an adult who received the AZD1222 COVID-19 vaccine. The CDR3 DNA reads as TGTGCCAGCAGCGGGGGGAAAAACGGGAGGGGTGGGATATATGGCTACACCTTC. This gives the protein CASSGGKNGRGGIYGYTF.